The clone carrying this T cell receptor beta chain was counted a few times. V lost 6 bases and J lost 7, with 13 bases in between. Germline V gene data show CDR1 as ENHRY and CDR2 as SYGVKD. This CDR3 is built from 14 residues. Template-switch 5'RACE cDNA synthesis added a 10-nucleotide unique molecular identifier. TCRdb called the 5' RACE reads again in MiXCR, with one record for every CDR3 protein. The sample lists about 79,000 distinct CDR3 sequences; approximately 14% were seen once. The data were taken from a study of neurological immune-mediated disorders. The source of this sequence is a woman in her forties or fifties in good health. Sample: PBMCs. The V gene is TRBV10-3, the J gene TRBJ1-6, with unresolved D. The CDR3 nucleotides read TGTGCCATCAGCGACGGCAGTGGCAATTCACCCCTCCACTTT. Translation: CAISDGSGNSPLHF.